This T cell receptor (beta chain) was observed in a study of T-cell memory formation after mild COVID-19. Notes on the study in general: Shrinking CD4+ clones were chiefly CM and EM; CD8+ ones were chiefly EMRA. Contracting clones from day 15 to 85 showed balanced CD4/CD8; later expanders favored CD4+.

TCRdb fed the 5' RACE reads into MiXCR, producing one record per CDR3 protein. The profile shows approximately 200,000 distinct CDR3 sequences, approximately 16% of them singletons. This clonotype has a handful of counts. Its target is unknown. This CDR3 spans 13 amino acids. Germline-derived CDR1 and CDR2 are SQVTM and ANQGSEA. V was clipped by 4 bases and J by 10 bases, with 14 bases between them. V and J are TRBV29-1 and TRBJ1-6; perhaps TRBD1 as D (6 bases). Specimen: PBMCs or a T cell subset sorted from them (not recorded which). This TCR derives from an adult woman who had mild COVID-19 (a few samples of this study predate the infection). Cell type and time point are not known. The CDR3 coding sequence is TGCAGCGTTGGAGGGGGGGCCGGGTCACCCCTCCACTTT. Amino acids: CSVGGGAGSPLHF.